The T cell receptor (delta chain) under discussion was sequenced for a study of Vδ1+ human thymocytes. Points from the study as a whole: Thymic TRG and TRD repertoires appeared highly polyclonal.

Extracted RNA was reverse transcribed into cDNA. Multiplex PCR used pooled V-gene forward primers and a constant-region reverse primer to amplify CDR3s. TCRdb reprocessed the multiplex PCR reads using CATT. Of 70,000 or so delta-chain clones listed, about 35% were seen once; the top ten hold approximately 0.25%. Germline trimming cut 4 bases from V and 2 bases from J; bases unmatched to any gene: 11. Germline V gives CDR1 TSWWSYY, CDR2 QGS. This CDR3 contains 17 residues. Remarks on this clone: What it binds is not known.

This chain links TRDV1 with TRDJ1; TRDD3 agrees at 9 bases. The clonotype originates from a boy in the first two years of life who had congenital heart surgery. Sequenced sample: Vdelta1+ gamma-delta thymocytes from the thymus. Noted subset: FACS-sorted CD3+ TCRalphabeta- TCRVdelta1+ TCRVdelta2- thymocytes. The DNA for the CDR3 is TGTGCTCTTGGGGCGCGGGGGATACTACGAGGAACCGATAAACTCATCTTT. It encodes CALGARGILRGTDKLIF.